This T cell receptor (beta chain) was identified in a study of PD-L1 blockade in urothelial cancer (dated by TCRdb to 2017 to 2019). Looking at the study overall: All patients started therapy around 2014 and received atezolizumab 1,200 mg intravenously every 3 weeks. Twenty-five of 29 patients were identified as males with urothelial cancer of bladder origin, and a prior smoking history was reported by 18 of 29 patients. Patients had an ECOG performance status of 0 or 1 and had received between 0 and 3 prior chemotherapy regimens. Blood samples were analyzed 3 weeks after the start of treatment (second dose) and 6 weeks after the start of treatment. A median of roughly 140,000 T cells and approximately 83,000 unique TCRs was obtained from blood samples, and a median clonality of roughly 0.08 was observed. The study, an exploratory multi-omic analysis, examined somatic, immune and clinical correlates of response to PD-L1 blockade with atezolizumab in urothelial cancer. Pretreatment tumor samples, along with matched peripheral blood serially collected before and after atezolizumab treatment, were subjected to TCR sequencing. Durable clinical benefit was defined as a progression-free survival longer than 6 months, and TCR features were additionally tested against progression-free survival and overall survival. In the same patients, whole exome sequencing and RNA sequencing of pretreatment tumors were performed in addition to TCR sequencing. Durable clinical benefit was achieved by nine patients but not by the remaining 20. Over 28 patients had pretreatment blood TCR-seq, some 25 had at least one posttreatment blood collection, and some 25 had tumor TCR-seq.

From V the trimming removes 5 bases and from J it removes 0 bases, while the gene matches leave 7 bases of the junction unaccounted for. Including cysteine and phenylalanine, the CDR3 has 16 amino acids. Only the CDR3 portion is preserved as DNA: 48 bases, with reading frame beginning at the first base. The CDR1 and CDR2 encoded by the germline V gene are ENHRY and SYGVKD. The study at large found these results: Patients with durable benefit showed greater expansion of tumor-associated TCR clones in peripheral blood 3 weeks after starting treatment (n ≈ 23, p = 0.022). Because the sample size was small (n = 29) and many of the analyses were exploratory, the results are meant to be hypothesis-generating. Improved progression-free and overall survival was associated with having pretreatment peripheral blood TCR clonality below the median.

A word on this clone: Its cognate antigen has yet to be identified. No base quality information exists; no much larger clone differs at one position.

The cohort included some 30 patients with locally advanced or metastatic urothelial carcinoma who were treated at Memorial Sloan Kettering on a trial protocol. Peripheral blood mononuclear cells were collected pretreatment and during treatment, with between 1 and 8 total time points obtained per patient. The Qiagen DNeasy Blood extraction kit was used to purify genomic DNA from total PBMCs and tumor samples. PBMCs were collected pretreatment and during treatment, and were isolated and stored as previously described. To estimate absolute template abundance from read counts, synthetic TCR analog templates were spiked into each PCR. The immunoSEQ assay was used to amplify TCRbeta CDR3 regions from genomic DNA with bias-controlled V and J gene primers. Sequencing of rearranged TCRbeta segments was performed at approximately 20X coverage. The original pipeline was this. Clustering was used to correct sequencing errors, and CDR3s were annotated against IMGT to assign V, D and J genes. Only productive TCRbeta rearrangements were used in downstream analyses, excluding out-of-frame or stop-codon sequences. Clonality was calculated as one minus the Shannon entropy normalized by the log of the number of unique productive sequences. Clones differing between time points or between blood and tumor were identified by Fisher's exact test with Benjamini-Hochberg correction at adjusted p below 0.01. Entries here come from immuneACCESS through TCRdb and include only in-frame sequences with V and J called. Some clones fail to appear in such tables; in the studies checked, an unresolved V gene covers under half of the shortfall, and the cause of the remainder is unknown. That table is the source of V, J and clone size, and D and trimming were worked out from the DNA. The sample table lists 40,000 to 55,000 clones, 84% of them with a count of one. About 5.6% of the sample rests with the top ten.

The chain was built from TRBV10-3 and TRBJ2-1, and 7 junctional nucleotides match TRBD2. The receptor's source is a man aged 35 to 55 with urothelial cancer. Specimen: PBMCs, collected around atezolizumab (anti-PD-L1) treatment. The CDR3 here reads CAISSSSGVSYNEQFF. The DNA reads as follows: TGTGCCATCAGTTCCTCTAGCGGAGTCTCCTACAATGAGCAGTTCTTC.